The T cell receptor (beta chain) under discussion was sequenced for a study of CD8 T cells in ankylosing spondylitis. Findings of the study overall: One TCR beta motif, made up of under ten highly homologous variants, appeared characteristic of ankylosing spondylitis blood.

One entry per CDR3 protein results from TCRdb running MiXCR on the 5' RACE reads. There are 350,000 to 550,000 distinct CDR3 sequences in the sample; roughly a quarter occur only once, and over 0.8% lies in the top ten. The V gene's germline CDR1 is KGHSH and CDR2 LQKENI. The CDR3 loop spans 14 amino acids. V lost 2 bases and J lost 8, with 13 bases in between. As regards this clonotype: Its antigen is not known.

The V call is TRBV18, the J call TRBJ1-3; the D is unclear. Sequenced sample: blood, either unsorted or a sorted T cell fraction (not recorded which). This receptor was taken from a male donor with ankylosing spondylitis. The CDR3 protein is CASSPNGDTDTIYF. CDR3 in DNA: TGTGCCAGCTCACCAAACGGCGACACCGACACCATATATTTT.